These T cell receptor beta chains were read from a single sample in a study of beta chain features in type 1 diabetes. Here immunoSEQ multiplex PCR was the method, and the copy in TCRdb shows in-frame clones only, minus some. Seen here are 65,000 to 100,000 clones, approximately 32% observed once, and the top ten hold about 0.42%. The specimen was stem cell memory CD4+ T cells from blood. These receptors were obtained from a woman in her late teens or twenties in good health. The CDR3 runs from the conserved cysteine through the conserved F or W. The order of the fields is D gene, J gene, V gene, clone size, CDR3 length, CDR3 DNA, CDR3 protein. D genes are given only for firm matches. Size tells how often a clone was seen (once, few, many) or the class of an expanded clone, and some rows leave it out.

>TRBD1|TRBJ2-7|TRBV7-2|NA|14
TGTGCCAGCAGCAGGGACAGGGGGCAGGACGAGCAGTACTTC
CASSRDRGQDEQYF
>NA|TRBJ2-5|TRBV7-9|NA|16
TGTGCCAGCAGCCTAACCGCTATGAGAGGCGGGGAGACCCAGTACTTC
CASSLTAMRGGETQYF
>TRBD1|TRBJ2-7|TRBV27|NA|14
TGTGCCAGCGGAACCCCGGGACAGATCTACGAGCAGTACTTC
CASGTPGQIYEQYF
>TRBD2|TRBJ2-7|TRBV5-1|NA|15
TGCGCCAGCAGCCCTAGCGGGAGGATAAATTACGAGCAGTACTTC
CASSPSGRINYEQYF
>NA|TRBJ2-3|TRBV5-4|few|16
TGTGCCAGCAGCTTGGGTTTAGCGGCTAGCACAGATACGCAGTATTTT
CASSLGLAASTDTQYF
>TRBD2|TRBJ2-7|TRBV4-2|few|17
TGTGCCAGCAGCCAACAAGATGCGGCGGGAGTCCCCTACGAGCAGTACTTC
CASSQQDAAGVPYEQYF
>NA|TRBJ1-1|TRBV6-6|NA|14
TGTGCCAGCAGTTACGGGTCAGGGAGGACTGAAGCTTTCTTT
CASSYGSGRTEAFF
>NA|TRBJ1-1|TRBV10-3|few|12
TGTGCCATCAGTGAATGGCAGGGTGAAGCTTTCTTT
CAISEWQGEAFF
>TRBD2|TRBJ2-1|TRBV30|NA|15
TGTGCCTGGAACCCATCTAGCGGGAAACGGAGTGAGCAGTTCTTC
CAWNPSSGKRSEQFF
>NA|TRBJ2-3|TRBV5-1|NA|17
TGCGCCAGCAGCAGTCCCCGGGACTCGCCCACAGAAGGTACGCAGTATTTT
CASSSPRDSPTEGTQYF
>NA|TRBJ1-1|TRBV5-1|NA|14
TGCGCCAGCAGCTTCCGGGATATGAACACTGAAGCTTTCTTT
CASSFRDMNTEAFF
>TRBD1|TRBJ2-2|TRBV5-1|many|15
TGCGCCAGCAGCCCCCGGGACAGGGCCACCGGGGAGCTGTTTTTT
CASSPRDRATGELFF
>NA|TRBJ2-3|TRBV2|NA|15
TGTGCCAGCAGTGGGAGTAGTACTAGCACAGATACGCAGTATTTT
CASSGSSTSTDTQYF
>TRBD1|TRBJ1-4|TRBV7-9|few|15
TGTGCCAGCAGCCCCCCCCGACAGGGTGGGGAAAAACTGTTTTTT
CASSPPRQGGEKLFF
>TRBD1|TRBJ1-2|TRBV30|few|14
TGTGCCTGGAGCACCACAGGGGACTTAAATGGCTACACCTTC
CAWSTTGDLNGYTF
>TRBD1|TRBJ1-3|TRBV5-4|NA|15
TGTGCCAGCAGCTTGTATGGGCAGGGGGAAAACACCATATATTTT
CASSLYGQGENTIYF
>NA|TRBJ2-5|TRBV9|NA|15
TGTGCCAGCAGCGTAACCCAGGGGAGCTGGGAGACCCAGTACTTC
CASSVTQGSWETQYF
>NA|TRBJ2-3|TRBV4-1|NA|14
TGCGCCAGCAGCCGCGGACTCTCGACAGATACGCAGTATTTT
CASSRGLSTDTQYF
>NA|TRBJ1-5|TRBV12-5|NA|20
TGTGCTAGTGGAACCTCTGGACAGCGTCCGTTTCAATATAGCAATCAGCCCCAGCATTTT
CASGTSGQRPFQYSNQPQHF
>NA|TRBJ2-7|TRBV6-1|few|15
TGTGCCAGCCGGTTTGGAGCGGGTTCTGGGTACGAGCAGTACTTC
CASRFGAGSGYEQYF
>NA|TRBJ1-2|TRBV12-5|NA|12
TGTGCTAGCGCGGGACGGCTCTATGGCTACACCTTC
CASAGRLYGYTF
>NA|TRBJ1-2|TRBV5-1|NA|12
TGCGCCAGCAGCTTGGGAGGGAATGGCTACACCTTC
CASSLGGNGYTF
>TRBD1|TRBJ1-2|TRBV13|NA|15
TGTGCCAGCAGGCGCATGGGGACAGGGGGCTTTGGCTACACCTTC
CASRRMGTGGFGYTF
>NA|TRBJ1-1|TRBV6-5|NA|16
TGTGCCAGCAGTTACTCGATCGGGGTCCAGAACACTGAAGCTTTCTTT
CASSYSIGVQNTEAFF
>NA|TRBJ2-3|TRBV7-3|NA|14
TGTGCCAGCAGCTTAGCGGGGAGGTCAGATACGCAGTATTTT
CASSLAGRSDTQYF
>TRBD1|TRBJ2-2|TRBV7-9|few|15
TGTGCCAGCAGCTCGAGGGACAGCTACACCGGGGAGCTGTTTTTT
CASSSRDSYTGELFF
>TRBD2|TRBJ2-3|TRBV7-2|NA|18
TGTGCCAGCAGCTTAAATGGAGCGGGGGGCGGTCGATCAGATACGCAGTATTTT
CASSLNGAGGGRSDTQYF
>TRBD2|TRBJ2-1|TRBV10-3|once|18
TGTGCCATCAGATCCGGGGCTAGCGGGGGAGATTCCTACAATGAGCAGTTCTTC
CAIRSGASGGDSYNEQFF
>NA|TRBJ1-4|TRBV5-1|few|15
TGCGCCAGCACCTTTACGGGGGCAACTAATGAAAAACTGTTTTTT
CASTFTGATNEKLFF
>TRBD2|TRBJ2-3|TRBV2|NA|14
TGTGCCAGCAGGGGGGGACTAAGCACAGATACGCAGTATTTT
CASRGGLSTDTQYF
>TRBD2|TRBJ2-3|TRBV19|few|14
TGTGCCAGTGGCCAGCGGGGGAGCACAGATACGCAGTATTTT
CASGQRGSTDTQYF
>NA|TRBJ1-1|TRBV2|NA|13
TGTGCTAGCGGACGGGAAATGAACACTGAAGCTTTCTTT
CASGREMNTEAFF
>NA|TRBJ1-5|TRBV6-1|NA|15
TGTGCCAGCATGACGGGAGGGGCGAGCAATCAGCCCCAGCATTTT
CASMTGGASNQPQHF
>NA|TRBJ2-4|TRBV21-1|few|17
TGTGCCAGCAGCCAACTGAGGGGGACAGGGGGAATGGACATTCAGTACTTC
CASSQLRGTGGMDIQYF
>NA|TRBJ2-7|TRBV7-2|NA|13
TGTGCCAGCAGCTTAGCTGCTAGGGACACTTTATGGTTC
CASSLAARDTLWF
>TRBD1|TRBJ2-5|TRBV5-1|NA|14
TGCGCCAGCAGCTTGGACAGGGGACAAGAGACCCAGTACTTC
CASSLDRGQETQYF
>TRBD2|TRBJ2-5|TRBV5-1|NA|13
TGCGCCAGCAGCTTAAGACTAGCCGAGACCCAGTACTTC
CASSLRLAETQYF
>TRBD1|TRBJ1-5|TRBV28|NA|15
TGTGCCAGCAACCCTGGGGGGACAGTGGGTCAGCCCCAGCATTTT
CASNPGGTVGQPQHF
>NA|TRBJ2-3|TRBV7-2|NA|15
TGTGCCAGCAGCTTAGGCACGGGGAACACAGATACGCAGTATTTT
CASSLGTGNTDTQYF
>TRBD2|TRBJ2-3|TRBV9|NA|17
TGTGCCAGCAGCGCGCCCCCAGCGGGGGGCCATGGAGATACGCAGTATTTT
CASSAPPAGGHGDTQYF
>TRBD1|TRBJ2-7|TRBV18|many|13
TGTGCCAGCTCAGGACAGGTTGCCTACGAGCAGTACTTC
CASSGQVAYEQYF
>NA|TRBJ1-1|TRBV7-9|NA|15
TGTGCCAGCAGCTTACAATCGGGGGGAACCACTGAAGCTTTCTTT
CASSLQSGGTTEAFF
>NA|TRBJ2-4|TRBV7-2|NA|12
TGTGCCAGCAGTTCCCCGCCAGGACTCCGGGACTTC
CASSSPPGLRDF
>NA|TRBJ1-1|TRBV5-1|once|13
TGCGCCAGCAGCTTGGGAGTGAACACTGAAGCTTTCTTT
CASSLGVNTEAFF
>NA|TRBJ2-3|TRBV6-1|few|14
TGTGCCAGCATCCCGGGGGGCAGGACAGATACGCAGTATTTT
CASIPGGRTDTQYF
>NA|TRBJ1-5|TRBV5-8|NA|18
TGTGCCAGCACCGATCGAAACGGCCTCTCCGCGGTTAATCAGCCCCAGCATTTT
CASTDRNGLSAVNQPQHF
>NA|TRBJ1-1|TRBV5-1|NA|12
TGCGCCAGCAGCTTCTCAGGGGATGAAGCTTTCTTT
CASSFSGDEAFF
>TRBD1|TRBJ1-2|TRBV7-9|NA|13
TGTGCCAGCAGCTTGGGGACAGACTATGGCTACACCTTC
CASSLGTDYGYTF
>NA|TRBJ2-5|TRBV18|many|13
TGTGCCAGCTCACCAACGGGGCAAGAGACCCAGTACTTC
CASSPTGQETQYF
>TRBD1|TRBJ2-5|TRBV5-4|NA|13
TGTGCCAGCAGCCTCGACAGGGGTTGGACCCAGTACTTC
CASSLDRGWTQYF
>NA|TRBJ2-7|TRBV7-2|NA|13
TGTGCCAGCAGCTTAGGGACAACCTACGAGCAGTACTTC
CASSLGTTYEQYF
>NA|TRBJ2-5|TRBV21-1|few|16
TGTGCCAGCAGCTCTAAGTCGGGGTTTAAGACGGAGACCCAGTACTTC
CASSSKSGFKTETQYF
>NA|TRBJ2-5|TRBV21-1|few|16
TGTGCCAGCAGCAAGGGGAAGAGGGGGTGGAAAGAGACCCAGTACTTC
CASSKGKRGWKETQYF
>NA|TRBJ2-7|TRBV5-1|once|14
TGCGCCAGCAGCTTGTATGAGGGTCGGGACGAGCAGTACTTC
CASSLYEGRDEQYF
>NA|TRBJ2-7|TRBV6-5|once|13
TGTGCCAGCACCTCGGACAACTCCTACGAGCAGTACTTC
CASTSDNSYEQYF
>NA|TRBJ1-2|TRBV9|few|15
TGTGCCAGCAGCGTAGATGGGACAACGGACTATGGCTACACCTTC
CASSVDGTTDYGYTF
>TRBD1|TRBJ2-1|TRBV2|few|13
TGTGCCAGCAGTGGGACAGGGAACAATGAGCAGTTCTTC
CASSGTGNNEQFF
>TRBD2|TRBJ2-1|TRBV28|NA|23
TGTGCCAGCAGTCCGGGACTAGCGGGACCCTTTTCCCAGTCCGATGAAGGTTCGAATGAGCAGTTCTTC
CASSPGLAGPFSQSDEGSNEQFF
>NA|TRBJ2-2|TRBV28|NA|13
TGCACAACGGTCCGAGGAAACACCGGGGAGCTGTTTTTT
CTTVRGNTGELFF